This T cell receptor beta chain was sequenced during a study of T cells in Graves' hyperthyroidism and ophthalmopathy. General observations from the study: A model of 13 V-J pairs discriminated ophthalmopathy from stable hyperthyroidism.

TCR beta CDR3 region amplification was performed from RNA transcripts. Carried out on the TCR CDR3, a first-round RT-PCR used the HTBI primer set. Using its own MiXCR run on the multiplex PCR reads, TCRdb lists one record per CDR3 protein. The sample has roughly 700,000 distinct CDR3 sequences, 14% seen once. Trimming at V came to 2 bases and at J to 8 bases, leaving 2 bases not matched to a gene. CDR3 length equals 15 residues. Germline CDR1 reads MNHEY; CDR2 reads SVGAGI. This clonotype showed up just a few times. Its antigen remains unknown. This TCR was recovered from a woman aged 18-35 years with Graves' hyperthyroidism. V and J are TRBV6-5 and TRBJ2-2, with 13 bases matching TRBD2. Material for sequencing was blood. The CDR3 region has the DNA TGTGCCAGCAGTTACCGGACTAGCGGGAGAGGGGAGCTGTTTTTT. Encoded protein: CASSYRTSGRGELFF.